Listed here are 14 T cell receptor beta chains from one sample, sequenced in a study of blood T cell repertoires in COVID-19. Only in-frame clones appear in the TCRdb table, and some are missing; sequencing was by immunoSEQ multiplex PCR. Among roughly 83,000 clones listed, roughly 86% were seen once. Material: peripheral blood. The origin of the receptors is a man aged 50-59 years with active COVID-19.

The rearrangement uses TRBV18 and TRBJ1-1; D is ambiguous. Trimming pared 3 bases from V and 2 bases from J, leaving 13 bases between. Germline V gene data show CDR1 as KGHSH and CDR2 as LQKENI. This CDR3 region has 15 residues. Written as DNA, the CDR3 is TGTGCCAGCTCACCCACAACCTCCAGAAACACTGAAGCTTTCTTT. Encoded protein: CASSPTTSRNTEAFF. Based on the CDR3 plus reference TRBV18 and TRBJ1-1, the full variable domain is NAGVMQNPRHLVRRRGQEARLRCSPMKGHSHVYWYRQLPEEGLKFMVYLQKENIIDESGMPKERFSAEFPKEGPSILRIQQVVRGDSAAYFCASSPTTSRNTEAFFGQGTRLTVV.

This sequence joins TRBV6-5 and TRBJ2-2; 11 positions agree with TRBD2. Germline CDR1 and CDR2: MNHEY and SVGAGI. Germline trimming cut 2 bases from V and 10 bases from J; bases unmatched to any gene: 6. The CDR3 extends over 15 amino acids. DNA for the CDR3: TGTGCCAGCAGTTACGGAGGACTAGCGGGTGAGGAGCTGTTTTTT. This sequence encodes CASSYGGLAGEELFF.

The chain has TRBV6-5 and TRBJ2-7; D not resolved. Germline V lookup: CDR1 MNHEY, CDR2 SVGAGI. The CDR3 consists of 11 residues. Trimming pared 6 bases from V and 4 bases from J, leaving 7 bases between. CDR3 in DNA: TGTGCCAGCAGGGGCAGGTACGAGCAGTACTTC. Its translation is CASRGRYEQYF.

J is TRBJ2-7 and V is TRBV3-1 (or the pseudogene TRBV3-2), with a possible D match to TRBD1 (8 bases). Looked up from germline, CDR1 is LGHDT and CDR2 is YNNKEL (reference sequence). This CDR3 is built from 19 residues. Trimming stripped 4 bases from V and 4 bases from J, with 29 bases between. CDR3 loop: CASSPPDRGGGGGSYEQYF. The DNA of the CDR3 is TGTGCCAGCAGCCCCCCCGACAGGGGCGGAGGCGGGGGTTCTTACGAGCAGTACTTC.

This chain uses TRBV27 with TRBJ2-1; the D is unclear. Germline assignment: CDR1 MNHEY and CDR2 SMNVEV (reference sequence). This CDR3 contains 14 residues. Trimming stripped 0 bases from V and 11 bases from J, with 14 bases between. The CDR3 sequence is CASSLSTVISKQFF. CDR3 bases: TGTGCCAGCAGTTTATCCACAGTGATAAGTAAGCAGTTCTTC.

The chain carries TRBV21-1 and TRBJ2-3; TRBD2 reflects the table's D call only, with no check against the DNA. TRBV21-1 is a pseudogene locus. CDR3 length: 18 residues. CDR3 region: CASSKGLAGGTSTDTQYF. In DNA, the CDR3 is TGTGCCAGCAGCAAAGGCCTAGCGGGAGGCACTAGCACAGATACGCAGTATTTT.

The V call is TRBV5-6, the J call TRBJ2-2; TRBD1 matches 8 bases. Per the germline V gene, CDR1 is SGHDT and CDR2 is YYEEEE. CDR3 length: 15 amino acids. The V gene end was trimmed by 6 bases and the J gene end by 4 bases; junction bases not matched to a gene: 8. The CDR3 sequence: CASTSTGGVTGELFF. CDR3 nucleotide sequence: TGTGCCAGCACCTCTACAGGGGGAGTCACCGGGGAGCTGTTTTTT.

The V call is TRBV28, the J call TRBJ2-1, with 15 bases that match TRBD2. Trimming removed 5 bases from V and 5 bases from J; junction bases left unmatched: 4. CDR1 MDHEN and CDR2 SYDVKM come from the germline V gene. CDR3 length: 16 residues. CDR3 coding DNA: TGTGCCAGCAGTAAGGGACTAGCGGGGGGAGACAATGAGCAGTTCTTC. Protein sequence: CASSKGLAGGDNEQFF.

The chain combines TRBV5-1 with TRBJ2-7; D is unclear. The CDR3 runs to 12 residues. The germline gives CDR1 SGHRS, CDR2 YFSETQ. Trimming removed 3 bases from V and 2 bases from J, with 6 bases in between. CDR3 sequence (DNA): TGCGCCAGCAGCTCCCAGACCTACGAGCAGTACTTC. This codes for CASSSQTYEQYF.

In this sample, this clone turned up a few times. The chain has TRBV5-4 and TRBJ2-7; TRBD2 agrees at 8 bases. The V gene end was trimmed by 4 bases and the J gene end by 6 bases; junction bases not matched to a gene: 12. The germline V gene encodes CDR1 SGHNT and CDR2 YYREEE (reference sequence). The length of the CDR3 is 15 residues. This CDR3 reads CASSKGLEGVFEQYF. The CDR3 DNA is TGTGCCAGCAGCAAGGGACTAGAGGGTGTTTTCGAGCAGTACTTC.

The CDR3 is CASSQDTNTEAFF. CDR3 nucleotide sequence: TGTGCCAGCAGCCAAGATACTAACACTGAAGCTTTCTTT. V and J are TRBV14 and TRBJ1-1, with no clear D. V was cut by 0 bases and J by 2 bases, with 4 bases left in between. The CDR3 has 13 residues. The V gene's germline CDR1 is SGHDN and CDR2 FVKESK. Drawing the rest from reference TRBV14 and TRBJ1-1, the complete variable domain is EAGVTQFPSHSVIEKGQTVTLRCDPISGHDNLYWYRRVMGKEIKFLLHFVKESKQDESGMPNNRFLAERTGGTYSTLKVQPAELEDSGVYFCASSQDTNTEAFFGQGTRLTVV.

This sequence joins TRBV9 and TRBJ2-1; 10 nucleotides line up with TRBD1. V lost 4 bases and J lost 4; bases outside the gene matches: 8. The CDR3 loop spans 16 amino acids. Germline assignment: CDR1 SGDLS and CDR2 YYNGEE. This CDR3 reads CASSPQPGQGYNEQFF. In nucleotides, the CDR3 is TGTGCCAGCAGCCCGCAACCGGGACAGGGGTACAATGAGCAGTTCTTC.

The V and J genes are TRBV9 and TRBJ1-1, with 10 bases that match TRBD1. The CDR3 is made up of 16 amino acids. Germline CDR1 SGDLS, CDR2 YYNGEE. Losses at the gene ends were 0 bases for V and 4 bases for J; bases not matched to a gene: 6. CDR3 in DNA: TGTGCCAGCAGCGTAGGACCGAGACAGGGGGCCACTGAAGCTTTCTTT. This codes for CASSVGPRQGATEAFF.

The V call is TRBV25-1, the J call TRBJ1-2; D possibly corresponds to TRBD1 (5 bases). Deletions cut 6 bases from V and 3 bases from J, with 17 bases between. CDR1 MGHDK and CDR2 SYGVNS come from the germline V gene. The CDR3 has 15 residues. CDR3 residues: CASSPRRAFYYGYTF. DNA for the CDR3: TGTGCCAGCAGCCCTCGCAGGGCCTTTTACTATGGCTACACCTTC.